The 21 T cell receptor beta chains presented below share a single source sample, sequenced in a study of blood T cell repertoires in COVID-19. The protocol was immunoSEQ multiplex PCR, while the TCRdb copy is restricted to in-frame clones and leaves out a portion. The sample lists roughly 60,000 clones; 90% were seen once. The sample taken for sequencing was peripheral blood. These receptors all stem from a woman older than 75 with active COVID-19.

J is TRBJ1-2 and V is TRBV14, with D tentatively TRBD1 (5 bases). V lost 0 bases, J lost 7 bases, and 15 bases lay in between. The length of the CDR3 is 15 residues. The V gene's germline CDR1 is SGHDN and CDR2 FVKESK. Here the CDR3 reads CASSQEDSRVGGYTF. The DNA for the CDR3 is TGTGCCAGCAGCCAAGAAGACAGCCGTGTGGGTGGCTACACCTTC.

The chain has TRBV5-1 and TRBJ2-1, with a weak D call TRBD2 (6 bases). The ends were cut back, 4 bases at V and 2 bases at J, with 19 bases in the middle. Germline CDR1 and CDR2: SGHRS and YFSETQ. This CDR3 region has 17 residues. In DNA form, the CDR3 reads TGCGCCAGCAGCAACGGGGGAAGGGTGGGAACCTACAATGAGCAGTTCTTC. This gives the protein CASSNGGRVGTYNEQFF.

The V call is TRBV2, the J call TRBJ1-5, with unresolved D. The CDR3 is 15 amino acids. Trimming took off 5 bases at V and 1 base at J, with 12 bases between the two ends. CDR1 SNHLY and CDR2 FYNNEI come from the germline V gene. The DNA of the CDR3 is TGTGCCAGCAGTCGAGACGGAGGAAGCAATCAGCCCCAGCATTTT. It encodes CASSRDGGSNQPQHF.

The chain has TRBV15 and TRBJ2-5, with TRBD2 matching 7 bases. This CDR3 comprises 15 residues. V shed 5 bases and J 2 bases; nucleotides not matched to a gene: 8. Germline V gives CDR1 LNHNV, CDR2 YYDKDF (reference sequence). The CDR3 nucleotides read TGTGCCACCAGCGGCCTAGCGGCGGTACAAGAGACCCAGTACTTC. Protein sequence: CATSGLAAVQETQYF.

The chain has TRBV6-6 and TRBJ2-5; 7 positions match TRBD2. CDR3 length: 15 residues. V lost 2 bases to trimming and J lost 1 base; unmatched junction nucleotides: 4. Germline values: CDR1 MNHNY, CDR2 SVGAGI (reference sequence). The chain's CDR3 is CASSYQLATQETQYF. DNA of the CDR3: TGTGCCAGCAGTTACCAACTAGCGACCCAAGAGACCCAGTACTTC.

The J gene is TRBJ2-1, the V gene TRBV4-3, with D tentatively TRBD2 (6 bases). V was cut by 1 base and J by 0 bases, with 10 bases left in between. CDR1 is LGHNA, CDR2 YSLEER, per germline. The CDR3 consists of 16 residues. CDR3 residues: CASSQVGDSSYNEQFF. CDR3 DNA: TGCGCCAGCAGCCAAGTAGGGGACTCCTCCTACAATGAGCAGTTCTTC.

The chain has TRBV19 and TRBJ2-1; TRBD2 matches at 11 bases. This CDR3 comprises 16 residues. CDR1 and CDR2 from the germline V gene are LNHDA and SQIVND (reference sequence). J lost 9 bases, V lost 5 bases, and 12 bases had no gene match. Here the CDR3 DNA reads TGTGCCAGTAGTGATCTAGCGGGGGGTTCATACGGTGAGCAGTTCTTC. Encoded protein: CASSDLAGGSYGEQFF.

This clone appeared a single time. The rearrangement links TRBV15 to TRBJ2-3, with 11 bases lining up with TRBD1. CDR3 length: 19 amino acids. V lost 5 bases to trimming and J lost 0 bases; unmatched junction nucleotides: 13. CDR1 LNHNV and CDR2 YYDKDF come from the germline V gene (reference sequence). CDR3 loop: CATSPDRGHVTLSTDTQYF. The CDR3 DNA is TGTGCCACCAGCCCGGACAGGGGGCACGTCACCCTTAGCACAGATACGCAGTATTTT.

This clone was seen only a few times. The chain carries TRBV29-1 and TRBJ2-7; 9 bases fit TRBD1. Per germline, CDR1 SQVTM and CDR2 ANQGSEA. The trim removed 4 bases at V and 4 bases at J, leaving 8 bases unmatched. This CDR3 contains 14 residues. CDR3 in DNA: TGCAGCGTTGGGGACAGGGCCACCATTTACGAGCAGTACGTC. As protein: CSVGDRATIYEQYV.

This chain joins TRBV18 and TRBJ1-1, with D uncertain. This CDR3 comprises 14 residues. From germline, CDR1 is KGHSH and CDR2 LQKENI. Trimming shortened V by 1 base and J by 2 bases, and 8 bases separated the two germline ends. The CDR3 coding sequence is TGTGCCAGCTCACCACGCGCGGATAACACTGAAGCTTTCTTT. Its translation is CASSPRADNTEAFF.

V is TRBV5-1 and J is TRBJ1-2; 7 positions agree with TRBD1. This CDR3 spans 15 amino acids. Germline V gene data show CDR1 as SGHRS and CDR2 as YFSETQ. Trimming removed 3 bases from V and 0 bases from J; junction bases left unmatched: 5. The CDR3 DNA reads TGCGCCAGCAGCTCCGGGACAGCGACTAACTATGGCTACACCTTC. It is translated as CASSSGTATNYGYTF. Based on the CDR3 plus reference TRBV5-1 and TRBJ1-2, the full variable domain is KAGVTQTPRYLIKTRGQQVTLSCSPISGHRSVSWYQQTPGQGLQFLFEYFSETQRNKGNFPGRFSGRQFSNSRSEMNVSTLELGDSALYLCASSSGTATNYGYTFGSGTRLTVV.

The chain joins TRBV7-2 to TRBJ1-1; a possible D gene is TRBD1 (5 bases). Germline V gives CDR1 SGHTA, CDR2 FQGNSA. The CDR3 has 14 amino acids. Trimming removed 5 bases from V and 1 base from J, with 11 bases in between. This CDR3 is CASSHPTENTEAFF. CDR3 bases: TGTGCCAGCAGCCACCCGACAGAGAACACTGAAGCTTTCTTT.

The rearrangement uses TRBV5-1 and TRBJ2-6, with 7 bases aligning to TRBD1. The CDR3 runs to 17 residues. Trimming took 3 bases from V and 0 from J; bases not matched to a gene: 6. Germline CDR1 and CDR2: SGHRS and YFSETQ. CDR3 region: CASSSTTGFSGANVLTF. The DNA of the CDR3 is TGCGCCAGCAGCTCGACGACAGGGTTCTCTGGGGCCAACGTCCTGACTTTC.

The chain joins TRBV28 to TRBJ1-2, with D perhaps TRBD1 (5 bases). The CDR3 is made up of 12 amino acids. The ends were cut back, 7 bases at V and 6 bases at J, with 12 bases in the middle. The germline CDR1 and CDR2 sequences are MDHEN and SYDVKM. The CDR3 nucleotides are TGTGCCAGCACTTCGCGGGGGGATGGCTACACCTTC. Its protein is CASTSRGDGYTF.

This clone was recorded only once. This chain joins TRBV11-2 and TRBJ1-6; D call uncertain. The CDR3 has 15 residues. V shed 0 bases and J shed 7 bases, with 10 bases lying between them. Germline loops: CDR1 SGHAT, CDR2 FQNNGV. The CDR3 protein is CASSLDRTGNSPLHF. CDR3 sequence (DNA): TGTGCCAGCAGCTTAGATAGGACGGGAAATTCACCCCTCCACTTT.

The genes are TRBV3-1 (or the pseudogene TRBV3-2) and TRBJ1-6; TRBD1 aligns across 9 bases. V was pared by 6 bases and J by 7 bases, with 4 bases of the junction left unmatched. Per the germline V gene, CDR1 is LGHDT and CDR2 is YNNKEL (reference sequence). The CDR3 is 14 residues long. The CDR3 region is CASSTGTGNSPLHF. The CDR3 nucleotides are TGTGCCAGCAGTACCGGGACAGGGAATTCACCCCTCCACTTT.

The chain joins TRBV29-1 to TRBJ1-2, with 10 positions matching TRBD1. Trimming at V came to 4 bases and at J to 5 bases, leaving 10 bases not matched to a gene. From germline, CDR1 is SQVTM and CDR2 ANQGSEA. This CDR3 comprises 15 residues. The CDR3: CSVVPRDRGSYGYTF. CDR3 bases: TGCAGCGTTGTTCCCCGGGACAGGGGATCTTATGGCTACACCTTC.

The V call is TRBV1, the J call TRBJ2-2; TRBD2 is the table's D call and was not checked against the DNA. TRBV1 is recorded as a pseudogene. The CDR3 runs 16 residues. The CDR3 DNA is TGCACCAGCAGCCAAGTGCGGAGCCCCTACACCGGGGAGCTGTTTTTT. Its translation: CTSSQVRSPYTGELFF.

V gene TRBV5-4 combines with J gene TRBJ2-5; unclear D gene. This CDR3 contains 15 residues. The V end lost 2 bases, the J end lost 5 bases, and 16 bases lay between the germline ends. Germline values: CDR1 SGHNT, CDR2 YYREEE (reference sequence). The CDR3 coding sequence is TGTGCCAGCAGCTTCAACGTCGCCCCCGGGGAGACCCAGTACTTC. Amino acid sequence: CASSFNVAPGETQYF.

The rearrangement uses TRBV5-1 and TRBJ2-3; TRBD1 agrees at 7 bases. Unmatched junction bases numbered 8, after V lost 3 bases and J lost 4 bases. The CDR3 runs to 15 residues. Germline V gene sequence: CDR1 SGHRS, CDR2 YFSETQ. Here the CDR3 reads CASSSGQFIPDTQYF. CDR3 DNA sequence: TGCGCCAGCAGCTCGGGACAGTTTATTCCAGATACGCAGTATTTT.

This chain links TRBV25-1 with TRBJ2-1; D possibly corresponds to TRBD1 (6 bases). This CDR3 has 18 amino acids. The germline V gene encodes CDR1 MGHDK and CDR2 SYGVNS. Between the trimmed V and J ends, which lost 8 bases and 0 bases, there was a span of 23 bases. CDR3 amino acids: CASGVREGQGSSYNEQFF. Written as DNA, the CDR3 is TGTGCCAGCGGCGTCCGGGAAGGGCAGGGGAGCTCCTACAATGAGCAGTTCTTC.